This record concerns one T cell receptor beta chain sequence. The sample belongs to a study of CD8 T cells in Susac syndrome. Study at large: Patients with Susac syndrome had blood drawn and were at that point therapy-naive, on corticosteroids, or on intravenous immunoglobulin alone.

Per germline, CDR1 SGHRS and CDR2 YFSETQ. V gave up 0 bases and J gave up 3 bases; unmatched junction bases: 3. The CDR3 sequence is 15 residues long. Random hexamers were used to reverse transcribe roughly 0.45 to 1 ug of RNA. TCRdb ran MiXCR on the immunoSEQ multiplex PCR reads and lists one entry per CDR3 protein. Among 170,000 or so distinct CDR3 sequences listed, 94% were seen once. Sequencing of TCR beta was carried out in blood CD8+ and CD4+ T cells. Recently defined diagnostic criteria for definite or probable disease were fulfilled by Susac syndrome patients. TEMRA cells were FACS-enriched, while CD8+ and CD4+ T cells were negatively isolated.

The chain employs TRBV5-1 and TRBJ2-7, with 10 nucleotides matching TRBD2. The sequenced sample consisted of CD4+ T cells from PBMCs. This clonotype was obtained from a human donor with Susac syndrome. The CDR3 coding sequence is TGCGCCAGCAGCTTGGGGCTAGCGGGGGACTACGAGCAGTACTTC. This gives the protein CASSLGLAGDYEQYF.